These 29 T cell receptor beta chains originate from one sample sequenced in a study of blood T cell repertoires in COVID-19. Profiled with immunoSEQ multiplex PCR; TCRdb holds only in-frame clones, not every one. This table holds about 55,000 clones, more than 80% found once. The sample was peripheral blood. These receptor sequences come from a human donor with active COVID-19. The donor label of this sample is uncertain.

This clone was recorded a few times. This is likely a read error, given that the CDR3 carries no conserved phenylalanine or tryptophan at its end. The limits of the CDR3 on the DNA are not certain, so only TCRdb's listed CDR3 is given. CDR3 in amino acids: CASSWGGPIWD. The V call is TRBV5-6, the J call TRBJ1-4. The CDR3 is 11 residues long, counting both termini. Germline V CDR1 and CDR2: SGHDT, YYEEEE.

V usage is TRBV29-1 and J usage is TRBJ1-1; tentatively, D is TRBD1 (5 bases). The CDR3 covers 13 residues. Germline CDR1 and CDR2: SQVTM and ANQGSEA. Trimming cost V 2 bases and J 4 bases, with 11 bases left between them. In DNA form, the CDR3 reads TGCAGCGTTGAATCAGGGATGAGCACTGAAGCTTTCTTT. This translates into CSVESGMSTEAFF.

The CDR3 sequence is CASSREGQGNTEAFF. CDR3 DNA sequence: TGCGCCAGCAGCCGAGAGGGACAGGGGAACACTGAAGCTTTCTTT. The rearrangement links TRBV4-1 to TRBJ1-1; TRBD1 matches 9 bases. CDR1 is MGHRA, CDR2 YSYEKL, per germline. The CDR3 is made up of 15 amino acids. The V segment lost 4 bases and the J segment 1 base; nucleotides outside the gene matches: 4.

This chain links TRBV6-4 with TRBJ2-7, with 12 bases matching TRBD2. V gave up 6 bases and J gave up 0 bases; unmatched junction bases: 9. The CDR3 sequence is 17 residues long. Germline assignment: CDR1 MRHNA and CDR2 SNTAGT. DNA of the CDR3: TGTGCCAGCAGGGCGGGACTAGCGGGCCTCCTCTCCTACGAGCAGTACGTC. This sequence encodes CASRAGLAGLLSYEQYV.

This rearrangement joins TRBV6-5 to TRBJ2-7, with TRBD1 matching over 10 bases. There are 15 residues in the CDR3. In germline, CDR1 is MNHEY, CDR2 SVGAGI. Trimming cost V 6 bases and J 5 bases; bases outside gene matches: 10. CDR3 loop: CASSPGQGGRHEQYV. The DNA for the CDR3 is TGTGCCAGCAGCCCCGGACAGGGGGGAAGGCACGAGCAGTACGTC.

This sequence joins TRBV19 and TRBJ2-1; TRBD1 is a possible D gene (6 bases). Looked up from germline, CDR1 is LNHDA and CDR2 is SQIVND (reference sequence). Trimming stripped 7 bases from V and 8 bases from J, with 30 bases between. The CDR3 covers 18 residues. CDR3 in amino acids: CASKREVAPGAPKDEQFF. For the CDR3, the DNA is TGTGCCAGTAAACGTGAGGTTGCTCCAGGGGCCCCAAAGGATGAGCAGTTCTTC.

The count of this clone is one. The rearrangement uses TRBV7-2 and TRBJ2-3; 12 nucleotides agree with TRBD1. The CDR3 spans 16 residues. The germline V gene has CDR1 SGHTA and CDR2 FQGNSA. The ends lost 5 bases at V and 4 bases at J; junction bases unmatched: 7. The CDR3 sequence is CASSPRDRGPADTQYF. CDR3 in DNA: TGTGCCAGCAGCCCCCGGGACAGGGGGCCGGCAGATACGCAGTATTTT.

V is TRBV29-1 and J is TRBJ1-2; 10 nucleotides align to TRBD1. The germline V gene has CDR1 SQVTM and CDR2 ANQGSEA. V trimming: 2 bases; J trimming: 11 bases; junction bases outside the gene matches: 14. This CDR3 has 15 residues. The CDR3 reads CSVEFGQGEIRPYTF. The CDR3 DNA is TGCAGCGTTGAATTTGGACAGGGGGAAATCCGGCCGTACACCTTC.

V usage is TRBV9 and J usage is TRBJ2-7; D perhaps matches TRBD1 (6 bases). CDR1 SGDLS and CDR2 YYNGEE come from the germline V gene. The CDR3 covers 14 residues. The germline V and J ends were trimmed by 4 bases and 4 bases, with 15 bases remaining between them. For the CDR3, the DNA is TGTGCCAGCAGCACGGGGCAGGGGATGTACGAGCAGTACTTC. Its translation is CASSTGQGMYEQYF.

The V call is TRBV12-3 or TRBV12-4, the J call TRBJ2-7; a possible D gene is TRBD2 (6 bases). V lost 10 bases and J 5 bases, leaving 15 bases between the germline ends. The CDR3 runs 12 residues. The CDR3 nucleotides are TGTGCCACCCGCCGGGGGACCAACGAGCAGTACTTC. It is translated as CATRRGTNEQYF.

The J gene is TRBJ2-1, the V gene TRBV25-1, with 13 bases fitting TRBD2. The CDR3 is 16 residues long. Trimming cost V 6 bases and J 8 bases; bases outside gene matches: 10. Germline CDR1 MGHDK, CDR2 SYGVNS. The CDR3 DNA is TGTGCCAGCAGGGGGACTAGCGGGGTCTACAAGGATGAGCAGTTCTTC. Translation: CASRGTSGVYKDEQFF.

This chain links TRBV7-9 with TRBJ1-6; D remains unclear. Germline values: CDR1 SEHNR, CDR2 FQNEAQ (reference sequence). This CDR3 comprises 15 residues. Trimming left V 3 bases short and J 7 bases short, with 13 bases between. CDR3 DNA sequence: TGTGCCAGCAGCTTTCGAGACTTTGGAAATTCACCCCTCCACTTT. Protein: CASSFRDFGNSPLHF.

The chain joins TRBV27 to TRBJ2-1; D gene uncertain. Germline assignment: CDR1 MNHEY and CDR2 SMNVEV (reference sequence). This CDR3 has 11 residues. The V and J ends lost 5 bases and 4 bases respectively, with 3 bases between them. The CDR3 here is CASSLYNEQFF. DNA of the CDR3: TGTGCCAGCAGTCTATACAATGAGCAGTTCTTC.

The rearrangement links TRBV4-2 to TRBJ1-1; D is uncertain. The CDR3 is 16 amino acids. Germline assignment: CDR1 LGHNA and CDR2 YNFKEQ. Trimming stripped 0 bases from V and 1 base from J, with 12 bases between. The CDR3: CASSQENLRQNTEAFF. The CDR3 coding sequence is TGTGCCAGCAGCCAAGAGAATCTCAGACAGAACACTGAAGCTTTCTTT.

This chain joins TRBV9 and TRBJ2-5; maybe TRBD2 (5 bases). From germline, CDR1 is SGDLS and CDR2 YYNGEE. Trimming pared 3 bases from V and 5 bases from J, leaving 14 bases between. The CDR3 consists of 14 residues. DNA for the CDR3: TGTGCCAGCAGCGAAACCTCGAGGGCGGAGACCCAGTACTTC. It specifies CASSETSRAETQYF.

With regard to this clone: One end of the junction is discordant with germline, which a read error may explain. J is TRBJ2-1 and V is TRBV7-7; D unresolved. The germline gives CDR1 SSHAT, CDR2 FNYEAQ (reference sequence). This CDR3 region has 15 residues. CDR3 DNA sequence: TGTGCTAGCAGCTTATCACTCAACGACTACAATGAGCAGTTCTTC. Translating gives CASSLSLNDYNEQFF.

This chain uses TRBV5-1 with TRBJ2-3; 8 bases line up with TRBD2. The germline V gene encodes CDR1 SGHRS and CDR2 YFSETQ. Germline trimming cut 4 bases from V and 2 bases from J; bases unmatched to any gene: 15. This CDR3 comprises 18 residues. The CDR3 coding sequence is TGCGCCAGCAGCATTAACATAAGAACTAGCGGATACACAGATACGCAGTATTTT. Translation: CASSINIRTSGYTDTQYF.

The chain has TRBV3-1 (or the pseudogene TRBV3-2) and TRBJ2-5; D unclear. V was shortened by 4 bases and J by 5 bases, with 14 bases between the two germline ends. This CDR3 region has 14 residues. Germline CDR1 is LGHDT and CDR2 is YNNKEL (reference sequence). CDR3 DNA: TGTGCCAGCAGCCCCCGCGGTAGCTTGGAGACCCAGTACTTC. Its protein product is CASSPRGSLETQYF.

The V gene is TRBV4-2, the J gene TRBJ2-1; D gene ambiguous. CDR3 length equals 13 residues. CDR1 LGHNA and CDR2 YNFKEQ come from the germline V gene. V lost 0 bases and J 11 bases, leaving 11 bases between the germline ends. CDR3: CASSQEGWAQQFF. CDR3 sequence (DNA): TGTGCCAGCAGCCAAGAAGGTTGGGCCCAGCAGTTCTTC.

V usage is TRBV4-1 and J usage is TRBJ2-3; TRBD2 matches at 8 bases. V dropped 4 bases and J dropped 4; count of bases not matched to a gene: 13. CDR3 length: 17 amino acids. The germline CDR1 and CDR2 sequences are MGHRA and YSYEKL. The CDR3 loop is CASSPSGAGGRADTQYF. Here the CDR3 DNA reads TGCGCCAGCAGCCCCTCCGGGGCGGGGGGCCGCGCAGATACGCAGTATTTT.

V usage is TRBV9 and J usage is TRBJ2-1, with 12 bases identical to TRBD2. CDR3 length: 20 amino acids. V was clipped by 3 bases and J by 0 bases; unmatched bases: 13. Germline V lookup: CDR1 SGDLS, CDR2 YYNGEE. The CDR3 sequence is CASSASGLAGSPSSYNEQFF. The DNA for the CDR3 is TGTGCCAGCAGCGCCTCCGGACTAGCGGGGTCCCCTAGCTCCTACAATGAGCAGTTCTTC.

The V and J genes are TRBV7-9 and TRBJ1-5; D is unclear. V was trimmed by 1 base and J by 0 bases, leaving 7 bases between them. Per the germline V gene, CDR1 is SEHNR and CDR2 is FQNEAQ (reference sequence). The CDR3 runs to 15 residues. CDR3 sequence (DNA): TGTGCCAGCAGCTTAGGGCAGTATAGCAATCAGCCCCAGCATTTT. Translated: CASSLGQYSNQPQHF.

In DNA form, the CDR3 reads TGTGCCAGCAGTTACTCGGCTAGCACAGATACGCAGTATTTT. Its protein product is CASSYSASTDTQYF. V and J are TRBV6-5 and TRBJ2-3; D not certain. The CDR3 sequence is 14 residues long. The germline V and J ends were trimmed by 0 bases and 0 bases, with 4 bases remaining between them. Germline CDR1 reads MNHEY; CDR2 reads SVGAGI.

The chain couples TRBV27 to TRBJ2-3, with TRBD1 identical over 7 bases. There are 14 residues in the CDR3. V was clipped by 3 bases and J by 7 bases; unmatched bases: 7. The germline V gene has CDR1 MNHEY and CDR2 SMNVEV (reference sequence). Written as DNA, the CDR3 is TGTGCCAGCAGTTTTAGGCAGGGGGTCAATACGCAGTATTTT. Its protein product is CASSFRQGVNTQYF.

The chain combines TRBV19 with TRBJ1-5; D possibly corresponds to TRBD1 (5 bases). Germline assignment: CDR1 LNHDA and CDR2 SQIVND (reference sequence). The V end was cut by 5 bases, the J end by 7 bases, with 18 bases between. The CDR3 runs to 15 residues. The CDR3 DNA reads TGTGCCAGTAGTTCCGACAGTCTTCCTCCCCAGCCCCAGCATTTT. Encoded protein: CASSSDSLPPQPQHF. The full variable domain, completed using reference TRBV19 and TRBJ1-5, is DGGITQSPKYLFRKEGQNVTLSCEQNLNHDAMYWYRQDPGQGLRLIYYSQIVNDFQKGDIAEGYSVSREKKESFPLTVTSAQKNPTAFYLCASSSDSLPPQPQHFGDGTRLSIL.

V usage is TRBV5-1 and J usage is TRBJ2-7, with D unclear. Germline V gene sequence: CDR1 SGHRS, CDR2 YFSETQ. The CDR3 is 14 amino acids. Trimming removed 0 bases from V and 0 bases from J, with 7 bases in between. The CDR3 DNA follows: TGCGCCAGCAGCTTGGTGCGGAGCTCCTACGAGCAGTACTTC. Amino acid sequence: CASSLVRSSYEQYF.

In this sample, this clone turned up a few times. This sequence joins TRBV29-1 and TRBJ2-5, with a weak D call TRBD2 (6 bases). Per germline, CDR1 SQVTM and CDR2 ANQGSEA. The V and J ends lost 8 bases and 5 bases respectively, with 18 bases between them. CDR3 size: 13 residues. DNA of the CDR3: TGCAGCTTAGCCCGGGACTTTCAGGAGACCCAGTACTTC. Its protein product is CSLARDFQETQYF. Based on the CDR3 plus reference TRBV29-1 and TRBJ2-5, the full variable domain is SAVISQKPSRDICQRGTSLTIQCQVDSQVTMMFWYRQQPGQSLTLIATANQGSEATYESGFVIDKFPISRPNLTFSTLTVSNMSPEDSSIYLCSLARDFQETQYFGPGTRLLVL.

The chain joins TRBV29-1 to TRBJ1-2; 8 bases line up with TRBD1. The CDR3 runs to 11 residues. Germline V gene data show CDR1 as SQVTM and CDR2 as ANQGSEA. Trimming removed 7 bases from V and 10 bases from J; junction bases left unmatched: 8. The CDR3 is CSDSLTGVYTF. The CDR3 DNA reads as TGCAGCGACTCACTGACAGGGGTCTACACCTTC. Together with reference TRBV29-1 and TRBJ1-2, the CDR3 gives the full variable domain: SAVISQKPSRDICQRGTSLTIQCQVDSQVTMMFWYRQQPGQSLTLIATANQGSEATYESGFVIDKFPISRPNLTFSTLTVSNMSPEDSSIYLCSDSLTGVYTFGSGTRLTVV.

The rearrangement uses TRBV6-5 and TRBJ2-1, with 7 bases that match TRBD1. There are 15 residues in the CDR3. J lost 4 bases, V lost 5 bases, and 8 bases had no gene match. Germline V CDR1 and CDR2: MNHEY, SVGAGI. This chain's CDR3 is CASSQGDVTYNEQFF. The CDR3 DNA is TGTGCCAGCAGTCAGGGGGATGTCACATACAATGAGCAGTTCTTC.